The next 21 T cell receptor beta chains were all read from a single sample in a study of cytomegalovirus exposure and HLA in healthy donors. It was with 60 Vbeta and 13 Jbeta primers that the PCR ran. Libraries were prepared by immunoSEQ multiplex PCR; TCRdb keeps only in-frame clonotypes and omits some of them. Here the sample spans some 140,000 clones, around 75% being singletons. Sequencing used PBMCs. These receptors came from a man between 35 and 55 years old in good health and CMV-seronegative.

This clone was counted only a few times. The chain recombines TRBV7-9 with TRBJ2-2; D is possibly TRBD1 (5 bases). The V end was cut by 11 bases, the J end by 3 bases, with 22 bases between. Germline assignment: CDR1 SEHNR and CDR2 FQNEAQ (reference sequence). The CDR3 contains 16 residues. The CDR3 nucleotides are TGTGCCGGACAAATGCCTCCAACAATATACACCGGGGAGCTGTTTTTT. Translation gives CAGQMPPTIYTGELFF.

This clone was counted a single time. The chain uses TRBV19 and TRBJ1-1; D is perhaps TRBD1 (6 bases). Trimming pared 8 bases from V and 5 bases from J, leaving 18 bases between. This CDR3 is built from 14 residues. CDR1 and CDR2 (germline): LNHDA, SQIVND (reference sequence). The CDR3 loop reads CASYHPGAGTEAFF. CDR3 DNA sequence: TGTGCCAGTTACCACCCAGGGGCCGGGACTGAAGCTTTCTTT.

In regard to this clone: Other DNA sequences within the sample encode an identical CDR3. The V and J genes are TRBV7-2 and TRBJ2-3; D remains ambiguous. There are 12 residues in the CDR3. V lost 3 bases and J lost 6, with 7 bases in between. Germline loops: CDR1 SGHTA, CDR2 FQGNSA. Here the CDR3 reads CASSFRSDTQYF. As DNA, the CDR3 is TGTGCCAGCAGCTTCCGGTCCGATACGCAGTATTTT.

J is TRBJ2-1 and V is TRBV27; 7 nucleotides line up with TRBD1. J was trimmed by 8 bases and V by 2 bases; bases with no gene match: 3. Germline V gene lookup returns CDR1 MNHEY and CDR2 SMNVEV (reference sequence). CDR3 length: 13 amino acids. The CDR3: CASSLTGAHEQFF. CDR3 DNA: TGTGCCAGCAGTTTAACAGGGGCGCATGAGCAGTTCTTC.

Remarks on this clone: The same CDR3 is also encoded by other DNA sequences in this sample. The chain has TRBV6-5 and TRBJ2-1, with a weak D call TRBD1 (5 bases). CDR3 length: 15 amino acids. V was trimmed by 3 bases and J by 4 bases, leaving 13 bases between them. Germline V gives CDR1 MNHEY, CDR2 SVGAGI. CDR3 in amino acids: CASSYSARGYNEQFF. The DNA of the CDR3 is TGTGCCAGCAGTTATTCGGCAAGGGGATACAATGAGCAGTTCTTC.

This clone was seen ten or more times. The chain uses TRBV7-9 and TRBJ2-2; 8 nucleotides align to TRBD2. From germline, CDR1 is SEHNR and CDR2 FQNEAQ (reference sequence). The CDR3 spans 16 residues. V was pared by 2 bases and J by 5 bases, with 7 bases of the junction left unmatched. CDR3 sequence: CASSLNSGSGTGELFF. CDR3 coding DNA: TGTGCCAGCAGCTTAAACAGCGGGAGCGGGACCGGGGAGCTGTTTTTT.

J is TRBJ2-7 and V is TRBV7-9; D is perhaps TRBD1 (6 bases). CDR1 and CDR2 from the germline V gene are SEHNR and FQNEAQ (reference sequence). The CDR3 spans 14 residues. Trimming removed 5 bases from V and 4 bases from J, with 15 bases in between. CDR3 DNA sequence: TGTGCCAGCAGCCGGATCGGGACAAATTACGAGCAGTACTTC. Protein: CASSRIGTNYEQYF.

The gene calls are TRBV18 and TRBJ1-5; maybe TRBD1 (6 bases). The CDR3 has 15 amino acids. Germline V gives CDR1 KGHSH, CDR2 LQKENI. V was shortened by 3 bases and J by 3 bases, with 12 bases between the two germline ends. The CDR3 DNA reads TGTGCCAGCTCACCGACGGGACAATTCAATCAGCCCCAGCATTTT. This sequence encodes CASSPTGQFNQPQHF. Full variable domain (rest looked up from reference TRBV18 and TRBJ1-5): NAGVMQNPRHLVRRRGQEARLRCSPMKGHSHVYWYRQLPEEGLKFMVYLQKENIIDESGMPKERFSAEFPKEGPSILRIQQVVRGDSAAYFCASSPTGQFNQPQHFGDGTRLSIL.

This clone was found once. J is TRBJ2-7 and V is TRBV7-6, with 12 bases matching TRBD2. This CDR3 is 19 amino acids long. Germline CDR1 SGHVS, CDR2 FNYEAQ. The J segment lost 3 bases and the V segment lost 5 bases, leaving 17 bases of the junction unmatched. The chain's CDR3 is CASSGTAYRTSGTFYEQYF. CDR3 coding DNA: TGTGCCAGCAGCGGGACAGCTTATAGGACTAGCGGGACCTTCTACGAGCAGTACTTC.

The V call is TRBV4-1, the J call TRBJ2-7; D gene ambiguous. Germline CDR1 and CDR2: MGHRA and YSYEKL. V dropped 3 bases and J dropped 5 bases, with 11 bases sitting between them. This CDR3 has 13 residues. The CDR3 bases are TGCGCCAGCAGCCAGGTCCCTGAGGACGAGCAGTACTTC. Amino acid sequence: CASSQVPEDEQYF.

The V call is TRBV19, the J call TRBJ1-1; D is perhaps TRBD1 (5 bases). Germline loops: CDR1 LNHDA, CDR2 SQIVND (reference sequence). Trimming stripped 8 bases from V and 1 base from J, with 11 bases between. This CDR3 comprises 13 residues. CDR3 amino acids: CASGTDTNTEAFF. CDR3 in DNA: TGTGCCAGTGGGACTGACACGAACACTGAAGCTTTCTTT.

The rearrangement uses TRBV28 and TRBJ1-2; D unresolved. The CDR3 has 16 residues. V was cut by 2 bases and J by 3 bases, with 16 bases left in between. The germline CDR1 and CDR2 sequences are MDHEN and SYDVKM. CDR3 residues: CASSLSGEGPYYGYTF. DNA for the CDR3: TGTGCCAGCAGTTTAAGCGGAGAGGGTCCGTACTATGGCTACACCTTC.

The chain couples TRBV4-1 to TRBJ2-7; TRBD1 agrees at 7 bases. Trimming took 0 bases from V and 8 from J; bases not matched to a gene: 1. This CDR3 comprises 12 residues. CDR1 and CDR2 from the germline V gene are MGHRA and YSYEKL. The CDR3 nucleotides read TGCGCCAGCAGCCAAGAGACAGGGAAGCAGTACTTC. Translation: CASSQETGKQYF.

The V call is TRBV10-3, the J call TRBJ1-3, with D perhaps TRBD1 (5 bases). Trimming pared 2 bases from V and 2 bases from J, leaving 19 bases between. The CDR3 has 18 residues. Per germline, CDR1 ENHRY and CDR2 SYGVKD. This CDR3 is CAISELRRSQGAGNTIYF. CDR3 in DNA: TGTGCCATCAGTGAGCTGCGCAGGTCGCAGGGCGCTGGAAACACCATATATTTT.

The genes are TRBV19 and TRBJ1-1, with unresolved D. Trimming removed 5 bases from V and 4 bases from J, with 11 bases in between. CDR1 LNHDA and CDR2 SQIVND come from the germline V gene (reference sequence). This CDR3 comprises 13 residues. The CDR3 bases are TGTGCCAGTAGTGTCAGTATTCTCACTGAAGCTTTCTTT. The encoded protein is CASSVSILTEAFF.

In DNA, the CDR3 is TGTGCCAGCCGGGGGACGGCGGCGGGGTCATATGGCTACACCTTC. This gives the protein CASRGTAAGSYGYTF. This chain joins TRBV6-4 and TRBJ1-2, with D possibly matching TRBD1 (5 bases). This CDR3 comprises 15 residues. V shed 8 bases and J shed 5 bases, with 21 bases lying between them. CDR1 and CDR2 (germline): MRHNA, SNTAGT.

The rearrangement uses TRBV5-1 and TRBJ1-1; D ambiguous. Germline V gene lookup returns CDR1 SGHRS and CDR2 YFSETQ. CDR3 length: 13 residues. V was shortened by 1 base and J by 6 bases, with 10 bases between the two germline ends. CDR3 sequence reads: CASSLMGAAEAFF. In DNA, the CDR3 is TGCGCCAGCAGCTTGATGGGAGCGGCTGAAGCTTTCTTT.

The chain couples TRBV7-6 to TRBJ2-2; TRBD1 is a possible D gene (5 bases). The germline V and J ends were trimmed by 2 bases and 7 bases, with 11 bases remaining between them. This CDR3 has 14 amino acids. CDR1 SGHVS and CDR2 FNYEAQ come from the germline V gene. In DNA, the CDR3 is TGTGCCAGCAGCTTAAGGGCAGGGAACGGGGAGCTGTTTTTT. Protein: CASSLRAGNGELFF.

The rearrangement joins TRBV13 to TRBJ1-6, with unresolved D. This CDR3 has 16 amino acids. Trimming took off 2 bases at V and 0 bases at J, with 8 bases between the two ends. Germline loops: CDR1 PRHDT, CDR2 FYEKMQ (reference sequence). The chain's CDR3 is CASSLSPSSYNSPLHF. CDR3 nucleotide sequence: TGTGCCAGCAGCTTAAGCCCGAGCTCCTATAATTCACCCCTCCACTTT.

This chain uses TRBV7-9 with TRBJ1-4, with 7 bases that match TRBD1. Germline CDR1 reads SEHNR; CDR2 reads FQNEAQ (reference sequence). This CDR3 spans 14 amino acids. Trimming took 5 bases from V and 7 from J; bases not matched to a gene: 7. CDR3 DNA: TGTGCCAGCAGCCTACAACAGGGGAGTGAAAAACTGTTTTTT. It codes for CASSLQQGSEKLFF.

The table lists this clone with a few counts. The chain is built from TRBV19 and TRBJ2-2, with 9 bases fitting TRBD1. CDR1 and CDR2 (germline): LNHDA, SQIVND (reference sequence). J was trimmed by 6 bases and V by 9 bases; bases with no gene match: 11. CDR3 length equals 15 residues. CDR3 sequence reads: CASSRQGGMAGELFF. The DNA of the CDR3 is TGTGCCAGCTCTCGACAGGGGGGTATGGCCGGGGAGCTGTTTTTT.